The 9 T cell receptor beta chains reported below all come from one sample, sequenced in a study of persistence of HIV-infected CD4 T cells. This was the immunoSEQ version 4 assay in survey mode. Some clones are missing from TCRdb's copy, which holds only in-frame ones; the method was immunoSEQ multiplex PCR. The sample includes approximately 35,000 clones, around 83% of them seen just once. No antigen has been assigned to these receptors. An overlapping HIV-1 Gag peptide pool stimulated these cells at about 0.91 ug/peptide/mL. CD40L-negative CD69-negative CD45RO-high memory CD4+ T cells were sorted as populations depleted of antigen-responding cells. Sequencing was performed on cultured CD4+ T cells from PBMCs, taken from a patient who received antiretroviral therapy. These receptors were obtained from an adult with HIV. The donor label of this sample is uncertain.

The chain uses TRBV7-9 and TRBJ1-6; D unresolved. The germline CDR1 and CDR2 sequences are SEHNR and FQNEAQ (reference sequence). The CDR3 length is 13 residues. The V end was cut by 6 bases, the J end by 8 bases, with 11 bases between. The CDR3 reads CASRATSDSPLHF. CDR3 in DNA: TGTGCCAGCAGGGCTACCTCGGATTCACCCCTCCACTTT.

The chain has TRBV11-1 and TRBJ2-7; 12 bases line up with TRBD1. The CDR3 contains 15 residues. V trimming: 5 bases; J trimming: 0 bases; junction bases outside the gene matches: 2. The germline V gene has CDR1 SGHAT and CDR2 FQDESV (reference sequence). CDR3 in amino acids: CASSRDRGPSYEQYV. In DNA, the CDR3 is TGTGCCAGCAGCCGGGACAGGGGGCCCTCCTACGAGCAGTACGTC.

CDR3 region: CASSLETWGPNTEAFF. The CDR3 nucleotides read TGCGCCAGCAGCTTGGAGACCTGGGGACCGAACACTGAAGCTTTCTTT. The chain joins TRBV5-1 to TRBJ1-1; tentatively, D is TRBD1 (5 bases). V was clipped by 0 bases and J by 1 base, with 13 bases between them. The CDR3 is 16 amino acids. CDR1 is SGHRS, CDR2 YFSETQ, per germline.

The chain couples TRBV9 to TRBJ1-3; TRBD1 is a possible D gene (5 bases). Trimming removed 3 bases at V and 4 bases at J, with 26 bases between. Germline V gene sequence: CDR1 SGDLS, CDR2 YYNGEE. The CDR3 sequence is 19 residues long. The CDR3 DNA reads TGTGCCAGCAGCGCCGGCTTATGGGTAGGGGAAGAATCCGGAAACACCATATATTTT. Its protein product is CASSAGLWVGEESGNTIYF.

The V call is TRBV9, the J call TRBJ1-4; D is possibly TRBD1 (5 bases). Germline loops: CDR1 SGDLS, CDR2 YYNGEE. Trimming removed 3 bases at V and 4 bases at J, with 13 bases between. The CDR3 is 15 amino acids. The CDR3 loop reads CASSARDGYNEKLFF. DNA for the CDR3: TGTGCCAGCAGCGCCCGGGACGGCTATAATGAAAAACTGTTTTTT.

J is TRBJ1-1 and V is TRBV12-5; D is undetermined. The CDR3 totals 13 residues. Trimming stripped 3 bases from V and 3 bases from J, with 8 bases between. From germline, CDR1 is LGHNT and CDR2 FRNRAP. CDR3 bases: TGTGCTAGTGGTTTTGGGCCTTACACTGAAGCTTTCTTT. Amino acid sequence: CASGFGPYTEAFF.

This sequence joins TRBV15 and TRBJ2-2; a weak D match, TRBD2 (5 bases). From germline, CDR1 is LNHNV and CDR2 YYDKDF (reference sequence). This CDR3 contains 17 residues. Deletions cut 1 base from V and 1 base from J, with 13 bases between. DNA of the CDR3: TGTGCCACCAGCAGAGCCGAGGGAGCTAGGAACACCGGGGAGCTGTTTTTT. It is translated as CATSRAEGARNTGELFF.

The chain employs TRBV7-9 and TRBJ1-4; D is possibly TRBD1 (6 bases). The germline gives CDR1 SEHNR, CDR2 FQNEAQ (reference sequence). V was clipped by 5 bases and J by 10 bases, with 11 bases between them. This CDR3 is built from 12 residues. The CDR3 spells CASSNRVGKLFF. Written as DNA, the CDR3 is TGTGCCAGCAGCAACAGGGTCGGAAAACTGTTTTTT.

This chain connects TRBV4-2 to TRBJ1-6, with 7 bases lining up with TRBD1. This CDR3 comprises 15 residues. V lost 5 bases, J lost 5 bases, and 6 bases stayed unmatched. Looked up from germline, CDR1 is LGHNA and CDR2 is YNFKEQ. CDR3 sequence: CASSAHRGDNSPLHF. In DNA form, the CDR3 reads TGTGCCAGCAGCGCCCACAGGGGCGATAATTCACCCCTCCACTTT.